This T cell receptor beta chain was identified during a study of blood T cell repertoires in COVID-19. Losses at the gene ends were 2 bases for V and 5 bases for J; bases not matched to a gene: 7. The length of the CDR3 is 16 residues. Looked up from germline, CDR1 is KGHDR and CDR2 is SFDVKD. TCRdb's table, derived via immunoSEQ multiplex PCR, lists solely in-frame clones and lacks some. This table has around 190,000 clones, around 89% appearing once. The chain couples TRBV24-1 to TRBJ1-5; 8 bases match TRBD1. The origin of this receptor is a young man who had recovered from COVID-19. The sample comprised peripheral blood. The CDR3 nucleotides are TGTGCCACCAGTGATTGGACAGGGTCATTATATCAGCCCCAGCATTTT. It yields the protein CATSDWTGSLYQPQHF.